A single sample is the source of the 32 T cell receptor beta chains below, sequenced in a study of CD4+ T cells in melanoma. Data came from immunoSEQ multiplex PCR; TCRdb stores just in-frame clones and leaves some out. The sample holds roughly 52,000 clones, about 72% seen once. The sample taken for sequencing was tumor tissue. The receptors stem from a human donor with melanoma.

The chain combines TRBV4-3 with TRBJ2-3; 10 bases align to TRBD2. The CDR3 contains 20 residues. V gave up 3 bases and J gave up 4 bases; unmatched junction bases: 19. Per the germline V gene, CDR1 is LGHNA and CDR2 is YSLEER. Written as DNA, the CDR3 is TGCGCCAGCAGCCAGGGGCCGGGGACTAGCGTTTCCCTGAGGGCAGATACGCAGTATTTT. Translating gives CASSQGPGTSVSLRADTQYF.

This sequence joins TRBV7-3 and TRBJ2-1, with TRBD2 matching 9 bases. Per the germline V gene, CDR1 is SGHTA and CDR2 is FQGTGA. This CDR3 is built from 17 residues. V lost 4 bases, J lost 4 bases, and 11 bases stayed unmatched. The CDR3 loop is CASSSLGGRGGYNEQFF. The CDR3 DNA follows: TGTGCCAGCAGCTCCCTCGGAGGGCGGGGGGGATACAATGAGCAGTTCTTC.

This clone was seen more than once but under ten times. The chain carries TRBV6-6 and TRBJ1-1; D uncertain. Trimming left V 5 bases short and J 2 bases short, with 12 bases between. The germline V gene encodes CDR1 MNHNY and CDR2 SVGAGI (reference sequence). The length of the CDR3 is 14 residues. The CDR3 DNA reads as TGTGCCAGCAGTACCCCGGACCCTAACACTGAAGCTTTCTTT. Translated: CASSTPDPNTEAFF.

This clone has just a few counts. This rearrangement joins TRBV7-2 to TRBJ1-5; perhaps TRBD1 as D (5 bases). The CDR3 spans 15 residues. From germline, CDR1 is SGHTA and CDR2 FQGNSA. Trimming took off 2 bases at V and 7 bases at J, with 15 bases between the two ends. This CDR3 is CASSLNTPGGQPQHF. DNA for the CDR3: TGTGCCAGCAGCTTAAACACTCCGGGGGGACAGCCCCAGCATTTT.

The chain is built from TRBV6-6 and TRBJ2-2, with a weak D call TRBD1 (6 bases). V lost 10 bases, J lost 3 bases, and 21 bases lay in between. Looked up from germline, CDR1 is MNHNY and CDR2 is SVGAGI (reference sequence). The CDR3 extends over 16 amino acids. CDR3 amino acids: CATPSTSGVDTGELFF. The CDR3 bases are TGTGCCACCCCAAGTACCTCAGGGGTTGACACCGGGGAGCTGTTTTTT.

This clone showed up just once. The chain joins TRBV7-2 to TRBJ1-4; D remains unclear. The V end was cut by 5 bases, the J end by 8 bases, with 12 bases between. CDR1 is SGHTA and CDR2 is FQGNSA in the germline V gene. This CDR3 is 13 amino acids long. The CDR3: CASSIKSGEKLFF. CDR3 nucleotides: TGTGCCAGCAGCATTAAATCGGGGGAAAAACTGTTTTTT. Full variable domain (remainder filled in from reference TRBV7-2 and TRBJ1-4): GAGVSQSPSNKVTEKGKDVELRCDPISGHTALYWYRQSLGQGLEFLIYFQGNSAPDKSGLPSDRFSAERTGGSVSTLTIQRTQQEDSAVYLCASSIKSGEKLFFGSGTQLSVL.

CDR3: CASSPDRGSGNTIYF. The DNA for the CDR3 is TGTGCCAGCAGCCCGGACAGGGGATCTGGAAACACCATATATTTT. The chain links TRBV5-5 to TRBJ1-3, with 9 bases lining up with TRBD1. After removal of 4 bases from V and 1 base from J, the junction contained 3 bases not matched to a gene. The CDR3 extends over 15 amino acids. Germline CDR1 and CDR2: SGHKS and YYEKEE (reference sequence).

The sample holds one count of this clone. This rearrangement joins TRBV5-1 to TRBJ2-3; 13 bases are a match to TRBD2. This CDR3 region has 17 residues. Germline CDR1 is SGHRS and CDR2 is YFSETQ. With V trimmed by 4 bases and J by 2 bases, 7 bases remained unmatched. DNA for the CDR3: TGCGCCAGCAGCCCGACGACTAGCGGGGGGCTCACAGATACGCAGTATTTT. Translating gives CASSPTTSGGLTDTQYF.

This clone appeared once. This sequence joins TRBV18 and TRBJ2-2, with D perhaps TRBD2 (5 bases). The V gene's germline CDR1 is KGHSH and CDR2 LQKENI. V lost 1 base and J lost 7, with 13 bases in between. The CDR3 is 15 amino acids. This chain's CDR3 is CASSPRGPSDGELFF. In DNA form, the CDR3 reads TGTGCCAGCTCACCACGAGGGCCTTCGGACGGGGAGCTGTTTTTT.

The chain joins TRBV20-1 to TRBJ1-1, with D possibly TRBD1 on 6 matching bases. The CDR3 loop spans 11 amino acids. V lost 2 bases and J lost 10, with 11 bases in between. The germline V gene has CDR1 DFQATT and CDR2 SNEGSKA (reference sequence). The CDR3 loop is CSARQDRVAFF. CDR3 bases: TGCAGTGCTAGACAGGACAGAGTAGCTTTCTTT.

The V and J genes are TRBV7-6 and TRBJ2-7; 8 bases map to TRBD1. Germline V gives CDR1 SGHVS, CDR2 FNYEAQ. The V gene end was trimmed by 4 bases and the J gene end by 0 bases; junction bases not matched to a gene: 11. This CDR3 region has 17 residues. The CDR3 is CASSSSHRGSSSYEQYF. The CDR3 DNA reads TGTGCCAGCAGCTCCTCTCACAGGGGGAGTAGCTCCTACGAGCAGTACTTC.

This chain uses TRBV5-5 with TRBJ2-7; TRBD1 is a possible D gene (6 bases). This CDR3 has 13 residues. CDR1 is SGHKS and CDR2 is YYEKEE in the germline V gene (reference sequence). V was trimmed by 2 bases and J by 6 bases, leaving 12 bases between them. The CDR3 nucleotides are TGTGCCAGCAGCTTCACAGGGCAGGGCGAGCAGTACTTC. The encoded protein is CASSFTGQGEQYF.

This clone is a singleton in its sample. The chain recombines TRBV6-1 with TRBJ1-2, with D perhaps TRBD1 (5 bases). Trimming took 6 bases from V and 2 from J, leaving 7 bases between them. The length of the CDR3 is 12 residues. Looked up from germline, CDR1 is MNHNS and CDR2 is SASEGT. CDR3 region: CASRGENYGYTF. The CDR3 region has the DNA TGTGCCAGCAGAGGGGAAAACTATGGCTACACCTTC.

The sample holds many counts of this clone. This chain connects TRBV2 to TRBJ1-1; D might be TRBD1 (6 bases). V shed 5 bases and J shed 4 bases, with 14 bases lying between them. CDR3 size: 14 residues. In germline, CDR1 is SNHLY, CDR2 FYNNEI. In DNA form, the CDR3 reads TGTGCCAGCAGTTACAGGGTAATTGGCACTGAAGCTTTCTTT. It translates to CASSYRVIGTEAFF.

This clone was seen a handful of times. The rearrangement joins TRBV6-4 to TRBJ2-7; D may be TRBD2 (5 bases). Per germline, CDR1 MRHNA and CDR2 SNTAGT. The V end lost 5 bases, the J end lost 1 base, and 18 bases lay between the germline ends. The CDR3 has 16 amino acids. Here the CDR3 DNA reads TGTGCCAGCAGTCGGACTGGGCGGGCCTCGTCCTACGAGCAGTACTTC. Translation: CASSRTGRASSYEQYF.

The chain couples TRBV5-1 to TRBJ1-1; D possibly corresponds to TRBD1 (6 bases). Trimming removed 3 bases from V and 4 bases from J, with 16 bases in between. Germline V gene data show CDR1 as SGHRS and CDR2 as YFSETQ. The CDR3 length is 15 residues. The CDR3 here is CASSYSARGGTEAFF. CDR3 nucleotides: TGCGCCAGCAGCTACTCAGCCCGAGGGGGCACTGAAGCTTTCTTT.

CDR3 protein: CASSYSQGYQETQYF. The CDR3 region has the DNA TGTGCCAGCAGTTACTCGCAGGGGTACCAAGAGACCCAGTACTTC. This chain connects TRBV6-5 to TRBJ2-5, with D tentatively TRBD1 (6 bases). CDR1 is MNHEY and CDR2 is SVGAGI in the germline V gene. The CDR3 is made up of 15 amino acids. V gave up 0 bases and J gave up 0 bases, with 8 bases separating them.

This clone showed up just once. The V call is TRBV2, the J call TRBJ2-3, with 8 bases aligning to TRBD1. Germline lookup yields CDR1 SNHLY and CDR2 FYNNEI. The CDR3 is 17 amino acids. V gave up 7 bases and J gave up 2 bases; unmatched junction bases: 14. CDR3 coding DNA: TGTGCCAGCATAGGGATTACAGGGGGAACCACCACAGATACGCAGTATTTT. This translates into CASIGITGGTTTDTQYF.

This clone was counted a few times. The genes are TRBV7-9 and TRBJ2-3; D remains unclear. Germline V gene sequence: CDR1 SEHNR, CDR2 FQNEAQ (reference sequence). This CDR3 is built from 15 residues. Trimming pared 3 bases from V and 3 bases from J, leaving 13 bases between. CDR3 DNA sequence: TGTGCCAGCAGCTTGGGGTATATAGGTACAGATACGCAGTATTTT. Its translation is CASSLGYIGTDTQYF.

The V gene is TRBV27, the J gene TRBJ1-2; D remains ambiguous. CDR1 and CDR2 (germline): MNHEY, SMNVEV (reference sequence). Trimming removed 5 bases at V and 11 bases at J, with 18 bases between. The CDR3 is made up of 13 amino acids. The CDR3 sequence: CASSARGGSPYTF. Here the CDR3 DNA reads TGTGCCAGCAGTGCCCGCGGTGGGTCCCCATACACCTTC.

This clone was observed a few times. CDR3 nucleotides: TGTGCCAGCAGTTACTGGGCACAGAGAGATTCACCCCTCCACTTT. As protein: CASSYWAQRDSPLHF. The gene calls are TRBV6-5 and TRBJ1-6; D unresolved. This CDR3 comprises 15 residues. V dropped 1 base and J dropped 8 bases, with 12 bases sitting between them. Germline lookup yields CDR1 MNHEY and CDR2 SVGAGI.

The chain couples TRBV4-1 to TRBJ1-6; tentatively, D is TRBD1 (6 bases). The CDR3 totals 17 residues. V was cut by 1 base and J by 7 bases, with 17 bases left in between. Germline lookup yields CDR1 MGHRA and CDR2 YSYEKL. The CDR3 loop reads CASSQVIGGAGNSPLHF. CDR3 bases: TGCGCCAGCAGCCAAGTGATCGGGGGCGCGGGGAATTCACCCCTCCACTTT.

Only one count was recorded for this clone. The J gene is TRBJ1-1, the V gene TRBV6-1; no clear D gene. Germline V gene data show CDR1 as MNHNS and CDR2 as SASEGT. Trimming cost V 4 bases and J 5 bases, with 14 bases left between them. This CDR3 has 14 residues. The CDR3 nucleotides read TGTGCCAGCAGTGTTGAGGTCCGGGGTACTGAAGCTTTCTTT. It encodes CASSVEVRGTEAFF.

This CDR3 reads CASSLSGGFYNEQFF. In nucleotides, the CDR3 is TGTGCCAGCAGCCTTAGCGGGGGGTTCTACAATGAGCAGTTCTTC. The J gene is TRBJ2-1, the V gene TRBV7-2; 10 nucleotides line up with TRBD2. V lost 5 bases and J lost 3; bases outside the gene matches: 4. Germline values: CDR1 SGHTA, CDR2 FQGNSA. The CDR3 consists of 15 residues.

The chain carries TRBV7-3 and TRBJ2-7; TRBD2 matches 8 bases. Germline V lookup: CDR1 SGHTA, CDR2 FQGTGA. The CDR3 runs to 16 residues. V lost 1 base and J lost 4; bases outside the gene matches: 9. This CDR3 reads CASSLSGGGPGYEQYF. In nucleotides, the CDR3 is TGTGCCAGCAGCTTAAGTGGCGGGGGGCCTGGGTACGAGCAGTACTTC. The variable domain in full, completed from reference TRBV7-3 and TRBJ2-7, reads GAGVSQTPSNKVTEKGKYVELRCDPISGHTALYWYRQSLGQGPEFLIYFQGTGAADDSGLPNDRFFAVRPEGSVSTLKIQRTERGDSAVYLCASSLSGGGPGYEQYFGPGTRLTVT.

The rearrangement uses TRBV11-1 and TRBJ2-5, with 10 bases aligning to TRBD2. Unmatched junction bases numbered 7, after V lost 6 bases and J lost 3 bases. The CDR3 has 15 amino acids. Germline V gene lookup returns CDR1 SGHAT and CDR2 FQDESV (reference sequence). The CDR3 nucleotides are TGTGCCAGCAGGTTACTAGCGGGGAGTGAAGAGACCCAGTACTTC. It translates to CASRLLAGSEETQYF.

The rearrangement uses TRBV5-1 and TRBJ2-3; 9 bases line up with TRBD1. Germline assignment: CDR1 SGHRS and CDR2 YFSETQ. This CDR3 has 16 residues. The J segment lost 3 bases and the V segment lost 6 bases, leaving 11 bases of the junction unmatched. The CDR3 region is CASTTGTGWGTDTQYF. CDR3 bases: TGCGCCAGCACAACTGGGACAGGGTGGGGAACAGATACGCAGTATTTT. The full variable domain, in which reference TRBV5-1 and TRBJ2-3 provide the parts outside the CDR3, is KAGVTQTPRYLIKTRGQQVTLSCSPISGHRSVSWYQQTPGQGLQFLFEYFSETQRNKGNFPGRFSGRQFSNSRSEMNVSTLELGDSALYLCASTTGTGWGTDTQYFGPGTRLTVL.

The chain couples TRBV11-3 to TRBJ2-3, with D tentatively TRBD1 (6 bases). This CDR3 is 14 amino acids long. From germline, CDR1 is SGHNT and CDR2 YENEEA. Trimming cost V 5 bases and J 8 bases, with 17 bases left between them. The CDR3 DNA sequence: TGTGCCAGCAGCACTCCACTCCAGGGGTTTACGCAGTATTTT. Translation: CASSTPLQGFTQYF.

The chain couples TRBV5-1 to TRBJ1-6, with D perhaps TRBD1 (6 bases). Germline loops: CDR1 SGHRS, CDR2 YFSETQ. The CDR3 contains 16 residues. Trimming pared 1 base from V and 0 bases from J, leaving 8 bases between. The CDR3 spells CASSLTGSSYNSPLHF. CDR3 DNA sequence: TGCGCCAGCAGCTTGACAGGGAGCTCCTATAATTCACCCCTCCACTTT. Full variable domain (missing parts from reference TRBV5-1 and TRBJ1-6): KAGVTQTPRYLIKTRGQQVTLSCSPISGHRSVSWYQQTPGQGLQFLFEYFSETQRNKGNFPGRFSGRQFSNSRSEMNVSTLELGDSALYLCASSLTGSSYNSPLHFGNGTRLTVT.

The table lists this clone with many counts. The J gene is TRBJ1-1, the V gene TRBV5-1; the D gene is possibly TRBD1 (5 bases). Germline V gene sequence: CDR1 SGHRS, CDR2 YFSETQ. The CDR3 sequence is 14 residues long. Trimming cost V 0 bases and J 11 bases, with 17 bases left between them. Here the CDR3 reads CASSLVGQVPSAFF. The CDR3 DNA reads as TGCGCCAGCAGCTTGGTGGGGCAGGTTCCATCGGCTTTCTTT.

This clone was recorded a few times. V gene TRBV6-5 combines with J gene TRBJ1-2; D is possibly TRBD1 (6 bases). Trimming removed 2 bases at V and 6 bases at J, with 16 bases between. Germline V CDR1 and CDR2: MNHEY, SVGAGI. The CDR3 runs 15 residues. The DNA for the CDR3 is TGTGCCAGCAGTTACGGAACAGGGAATAGGAATGGCTACACCTTC. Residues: CASSYGTGNRNGYTF.

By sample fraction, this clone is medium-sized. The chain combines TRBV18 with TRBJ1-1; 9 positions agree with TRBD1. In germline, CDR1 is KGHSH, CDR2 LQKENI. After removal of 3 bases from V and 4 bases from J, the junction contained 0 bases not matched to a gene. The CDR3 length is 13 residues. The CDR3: CASSPDRGTEAFF. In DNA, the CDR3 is TGTGCCAGCTCACCGGACAGGGGCACTGAAGCTTTCTTT.